The present entry profiles one T cell receptor (beta chain) with its context. Its antigen specificity is not known. Base-call qualities are not available, and no considerably larger clone is one nucleotide away. Taken from cysteine to phenylalanine, the CDR3 has 15 residues. The sequence is cut down to CDR3 DNA, 45 bases in frame from base 1. Reading the germline V gene gives CDR1 SGHRS and CDR2 YFSETQ. The germline V end is reduced by 4 bases and the J end by 0 bases; junction bases left unmatched: 3. For sequencing of the TCRbeta CDR3 region, genomic DNA was extracted from the sorted cells. The immunoSEQ Assay was used for sequencing of TCRbeta CDR3 regions. The table comes from immuneACCESS by way of TCRdb, which keeps in-frame sequences with V and J called. Part of the clones is missing from these tables; in studies checked, under half for an unresolved V gene and the rest for unknown reasons. The sample data list 40,000 to 55,000 clones, and 88% of these were observed just once. Around 3.4% of the sample is held by the ten biggest clonotypes.

This record comes from a study of OX40 agonist ivuxolimab in advanced cancers. At the level of the whole study: The costimulatory receptor OX40 (CD134) was targeted by ivuxolimab, a fully human IgG2 agonistic monoclonal antibody. Intravenous ivuxolimab was administered to patients every 2 weeks at six dose levels: 0.01, 0.1, 0.3, 1.5, 3 and 10 mg/kg. Of the approximately 54 dose-escalation patients, hepatocellular carcinoma was present in around 20, melanoma in roughly 15, renal cell carcinoma in 9 and head and neck cancer in 9. A male proportion of approximately 83% and a mean age of 60 years, ranging from 23 to 79, were recorded for the dose-escalation cohort. Prior anti-PD-1, anti-PD-L1 or anti-CTLA-4 therapy was permitted, and approximately 42% of dose-escalation patients had received checkpoint inhibitors. Partial responses occurred in three dose-escalation patients: two with cutaneous melanoma and one with hepatocellular carcinoma. The purpose of peripheral TCRbeta sequencing was to test whether ivuxolimab changed TCR sequence diversity and led to clonal T-cell expansion. The paper covers the monotherapy dose-escalation part of the phase I ivuxolimab trial, which included N ≈ 57 patients. Paper-wide results and their limitations: After ivuxolimab, more expanded clones were found on average in CD8+ T cells than in CD4+ T cells. Which antigens the clonally expanded peripheral T cells were specific for was not determined. Low levels of normalized T-cell clonal expansion were also seen in some nonresponding patients. In partial responders in the 0.1-3.0 mg/kg groups, normalized peripheral clonal expansion was found to be among the lowest, especially among CD8+ T cells. At doses from 0.1 to 3.0 mg/kg, clonal expansion was seen in both CD4+ and CD8+ blood T cells between baseline and week 6.

The trial excluded patients who had a history of autoimmune disease or who were on systemic immunosuppression. Peripheral blood for TCR sequencing was collected from all dose cohorts at baseline, on cycle 4 day 1, and on cycle 7 day 1. Samples came from an open-label, multicenter, first-in-human phase I dose-escalation trial of ivuxolimab. Adults with locally advanced or metastatic melanoma, renal cell carcinoma, hepatocellular carcinoma or head and neck squamous cell carcinoma were enrolled in the trial. Before TCR sequencing, CD4+ T cells and CD8+ T cells were sorted from peripheral blood as separate populations.

The sequences come from CD4+ or CD8+ T cells sorted from blood, collected in a trial of the OX40 agonist ivuxolimab. The TCR comes from an adult with an advanced solid tumor such as melanoma, head and neck, liver or kidney cancer. The V and J genes are TRBV5-1 and TRBJ1-3; TRBD1 fits 8 bases in the junction. The DNA sequence is given as TGCGCCAGCAGCCCGGGACAGGCCTCTGGAAACACCATATATTTT. It codes for CASSPGQASGNTIYF.